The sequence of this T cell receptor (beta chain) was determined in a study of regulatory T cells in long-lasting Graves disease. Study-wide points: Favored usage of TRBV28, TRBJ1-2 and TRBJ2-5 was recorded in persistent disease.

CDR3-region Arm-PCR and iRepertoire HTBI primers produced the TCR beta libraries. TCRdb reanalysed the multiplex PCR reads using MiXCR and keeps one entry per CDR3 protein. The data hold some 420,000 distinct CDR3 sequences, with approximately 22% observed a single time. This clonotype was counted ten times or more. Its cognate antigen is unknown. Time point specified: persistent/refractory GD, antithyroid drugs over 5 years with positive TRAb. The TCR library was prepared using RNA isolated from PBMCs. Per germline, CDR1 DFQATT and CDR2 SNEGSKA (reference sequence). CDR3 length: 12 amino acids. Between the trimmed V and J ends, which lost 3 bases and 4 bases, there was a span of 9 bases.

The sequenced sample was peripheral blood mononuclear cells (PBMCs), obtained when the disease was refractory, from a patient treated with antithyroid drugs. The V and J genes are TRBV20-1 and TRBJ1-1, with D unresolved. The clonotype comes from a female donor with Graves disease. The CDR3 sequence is CSASVDFTEAFF. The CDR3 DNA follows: TGCAGTGCTAGTGTGGACTTCACTGAAGCTTTCTTT.